Below, one T cell receptor (beta chain) is given with its context. Per the germline V gene, CDR1 is MNHEY and CDR2 is SVGAGI. J was trimmed by 6 bases and V by 0 bases; bases with no gene match: 5. This CDR3 region has 15 residues. PCR amplification relied on 60 Vbeta primers (plus 13 Jbeta primers). The table came from immunoSEQ multiplex PCR; TCRdb's copy has only in-frame clones and leaves some out. The sample lists fewer than 250,000 clones, roughly 79% occurring once. This record belongs to a study of cytomegalovirus exposure and HLA in healthy donors. The clonotype comes from a man aged 18-30 years in good health and CMV-seronegative. Input material: PBMCs. The chain joins TRBV6-5 to TRBJ2-3; 8 bases match TRBD2. CDR3 sequence reads: CASSYSGTRGDTQYF. CDR3 sequence (DNA): TGTGCCAGCAGTTACTCGGGGACTAGAGGCGATACGCAGTATTTT.